Listed here are 14 T cell receptor beta chains from one sample, sequenced in a study of blood T cell repertoires in COVID-19 (dated by TCRdb to 2020 to 2022). Receptor libraries were prepared by the immunoSEQ multiplex PCR assay. Held by TCRdb, this immuneACCESS table contains in-frame sequences only and omits some clones. Under half of the omission traces to an unresolved V gene where checked; the cause of the rest is unknown. The sample records 400,000 to 500,000 clones, roughly 84% of which are singletons. The ten largest clones represent less than 1.5% of the sample. Specimen: PBMCs or T cells enriched from blood (not recorded which). These receptor sequences come from a woman aged 18-30 years who had been exposed to COVID-19.

The chain carries TRBV18 and TRBJ1-3, with 7 positions matching TRBD1. V was clipped by 2 bases and J by 1 base; unmatched bases: 2. Germline V gene lookup returns CDR1 KGHSH and CDR2 LQKENI. There are 15 residues in the CDR3. DNA of the CDR3: TGTGCCAGCTCACCAAAGGGGGCGTCTGGAAACACCATATATTTT. Encoded protein: CASSPKGASGNTIYF.

The CDR3 DNA sequence: TGTGCCAGCAGCTTAGGACCCAGCGGTACTGAAGCTTTCTTT. This codes for CASSLGPSGTEAFF. The chain couples TRBV14 to TRBJ1-1; D is uncertain. CDR3 size: 14 residues. Germline V gene sequence: CDR1 SGHDN, CDR2 FVKESK. The V end lost 5 bases, the J end lost 5 bases, and 15 bases lay between the germline ends.

The chain links TRBV4-2 to TRBJ2-5, with 12 bases aligning to TRBD2. J gave up 5 bases and V 4 bases, and 8 bases lay outside the gene matches. The CDR3 is 16 amino acids. The germline V gene encodes CDR1 LGHNA and CDR2 YNFKEQ. The CDR3 loop reads CASSPLAGGDGETQYF. The CDR3 bases are TGTGCCAGCAGCCCCCTAGCGGGAGGGGACGGGGAGACCCAGTACTTC.

The chain joins TRBV18 to TRBJ2-7; 9 bases align to TRBD1. Germline V gene sequence: CDR1 KGHSH, CDR2 LQKENI. Losses at the gene ends were 2 bases for V and 0 bases for J; bases not matched to a gene: 2. The CDR3 is 15 amino acids. The CDR3 sequence: CASSPWDRASYEQYF. The CDR3 bases are TGTGCCAGCTCACCATGGGACAGGGCCTCCTACGAGCAGTACTTC.

The rearrangement links TRBV3-1 (or the pseudogene TRBV3-2) to TRBJ2-7; 13 bases agree with TRBD2. CDR3 length: 14 amino acids. The germline gives CDR1 LGHDT, CDR2 YNNKEL (reference sequence). V gave up 4 bases and J gave up 10 bases; unmatched junction bases: 7. CDR3 DNA: TGTGCCAGCAGCCCGACTAGCGGGGGGATTATTCAGTACTTC. Encoded protein: CASSPTSGGIIQYF.

V gene TRBV28 combines with J gene TRBJ1-4; D might be TRBD1 (6 bases). Trimming stripped 5 bases from V and 8 bases from J, with 18 bases between. Looked up from germline, CDR1 is MDHEN and CDR2 is SYDVKM. The CDR3 contains 15 residues. The CDR3 DNA sequence: TGTGCCAGCAGTCTACTAAGAGGTGGACAGGAAAAACTGTTTTTT. Residues: CASSLLRGGQEKLFF.

The chain employs TRBV10-1 and TRBJ1-4; D gene unclear. The CDR3 is 13 residues long. Trimming removed 6 bases from V and 3 bases from J, with 8 bases in between. Germline V gene sequence: CDR1 WNHNN, CDR2 SYGVQD (reference sequence). The CDR3 nucleotides read TGCGCCAGCAGCGGAGGAGCTAATGAAAAACTGTTTTTT. It encodes CASSGGANEKLFF.

The chain couples TRBV7-8 to TRBJ1-3, with D possibly matching TRBD1 (6 bases). There are 14 residues in the CDR3. Germline V CDR1 and CDR2: SGHVS, FQNEAQ. V lost 5 bases to trimming and J lost 0 bases, with 8 bases between them. As DNA, the CDR3 is TGTGCCAGCAGCCGGGACATCTCTGGAAACACCATATATTTT. Translation: CASSRDISGNTIYF.

The chain carries TRBV5-1 and TRBJ2-7; D ambiguous. Trimming pared 2 bases from V and 1 base from J, leaving 7 bases between. Germline V gene data show CDR1 as SGHRS and CDR2 as YFSETQ. The CDR3 runs to 13 residues. The CDR3 spells CASSFDLSYEQYF. CDR3 DNA sequence: TGCGCCAGCAGCTTTGACTTATCCTACGAGCAGTACTTC.

The V gene is TRBV6-2 or TRBV6-3, the J gene TRBJ2-1; 8 bases fit TRBD2. V shed 6 bases, J shed 10 bases, and the junction held 17 bases outside the gene matches. Germline assignment: CDR1 MNHEY and CDR2 SVGEGT. The CDR3 loop spans 16 amino acids. The CDR3 region has the DNA TGTGCCAGCAGCTTATCCCGAGCGGGGGCCCGACCGGAGCAGTTCTTC. Translated: CASSLSRAGARPEQFF.

The chain employs TRBV28 and TRBJ2-1, with 12 bases that match TRBD2. In germline, CDR1 is MDHEN, CDR2 SYDVKM. Unmatched junction bases numbered 5, after V lost 0 bases and J lost 5 bases. This CDR3 region has 17 residues. CDR3 loop: CASSLWRLAGADNEQFF. In nucleotides, the CDR3 is TGTGCCAGCAGTTTATGGAGACTAGCGGGGGCCGACAATGAGCAGTTCTTC.

This clone was found once. The chain employs TRBV28 and TRBJ2-2; D is unclear. Germline values: CDR1 MDHEN, CDR2 SYDVKM. The germline V and J ends were trimmed by 6 bases and 4 bases, with 9 bases remaining between them. CDR3 length equals 13 residues. As DNA, the CDR3 is TGTGCCAGCAGACTTCATTTCACCGGGGAGCTGTTTTTT. As protein: CASRLHFTGELFF.

The rearrangement joins TRBV11-2 to TRBJ1-3; TRBD1 agrees at 7 bases. CDR1 SGHAT and CDR2 FQNNGV come from the germline V gene. This CDR3 contains 15 residues. V shed 5 bases and J 4 bases; nucleotides not matched to a gene: 8. CDR3 residues: CASSARRDSGNTIYF. The CDR3 DNA follows: TGTGCCAGCAGCGCGCGACGGGACAGCGGAAACACCATATATTTT.

The rearrangement links TRBV11-3 to TRBJ2-5; 10 nucleotides align to TRBD1. The CDR3 runs to 15 residues. Trimming took 1 base from V and 5 from J; bases not matched to a gene: 4. The germline V gene has CDR1 SGHNT and CDR2 YENEEA. The CDR3 region has the DNA TGTGCCAGCAGCTTAGGACAGGGGGCGTGGGAGACCCAGTACTTC. Protein: CASSLGQGAWETQYF. Full variable domain (missing parts from reference TRBV11-3 and TRBJ2-5): EAGVVQSPRYKIIEKKQPVAFWCNPISGHNTLYWYLQNLGQGPELLIRYENEEAVDDSQLPKDRFSAERLKGVDSTLKIQPAELGDSAVYLCASSLGQGAWETQYFGPGTRLLVL.